Many counts were recorded for the clone carrying this TCR beta chain. Its cognate antigen is unknown. This CDR3 contains 13 residues. Trimming stripped 6 bases from V and 1 base from J, with 10 bases between. Germline V CDR1 and CDR2: MDHEN, SYDVKM. This sample is drawn from a study of T-cell memory formation after mild COVID-19. Study outcomes and limitations: Day 37-peaking second-wave clones had unconfirmed SARS-CoV-2 specificity.

TCRdb reprocessed the 5' RACE reads via MiXCR and lists one record per CDR3 protein. The sample has roughly 480,000 distinct CDR3 sequences; approximately 23% are singletons. Input material: PBMCs or a T cell subset sorted from them (not recorded which). The chain recombines TRBV28 with TRBJ2-7, with D tentatively TRBD2 (6 bases). This TCR was recovered from an adult woman who had mild COVID-19 (a few samples of this study predate the infection). Cell type and time point are not known. CDR3 loop: CASRPGGSYEQYF. CDR3 in DNA: TGTGCCAGCAGGCCTGGGGGGTCCTACGAGCAGTACTTC.